A selection of T cell receptor beta chains follows, all from one sample in a study of T cell clonotyping in hematopoietic cell transplantation. Using immunoSEQ multiplex PCR, the repertoire was profiled, and TCRdb retains in-frame clones only, with some absent. The sample has about 15,000 clones; approximately 83% are singletons. Input material: peripheral blood mononuclear cells. These receptors all stem from a woman in her 40s in good health. Some clones in this sample may be carry-over from other donors' samples. CDR3s include the opening cysteine and the closing phenylalanine or tryptophan. A D gene is named only where the DNA matches it firmly. Only part of the rows carry a size: once, few, many, or a class if the clone is expanded.

TRBJ1-1 NA TRBD1 TRBV6-1 CASRRGLENTEAFF TGTGCCAGCAGAAGGGGGCTCGAGAACACTGAAGCTTTCTTT
TRBJ2-2 NA TRBD2 TRBV5-1 CASSLGLAGGPGWTGELFF TGCGCCAGCAGCTTGGGACTAGCGGGAGGGCCTGGATGGACCGGGGAGCTGTTTTTT
TRBJ1-1 once NA TRBV20-1 CSARGNTEAFF TGCAGTGCTAGAGGGAACACTGAAGCTTTCTTT
TRBJ2-2 NA NA TRBV6-5 CASSASTGELFF TGTGCCAGCAGCGCCAGCACCGGGGAGCTGTTTTTT
TRBJ2-7 NA TRBD1 TRBV6-6 CASSPPLGDSPTKQYF TGTGCCAGCAGCCCGCCCCTTGGGGACAGTCCTACGAAACAGTACTTC
TRBJ1-1 NA TRBD1 TRBV30 CAWSEGQGLFSRMNTEAFF TGTGCCTGGAGTGAAGGACAGGGACTATTTTCCCGTATGAACACTGAAGCTTTCTTT
TRBJ1-5 NA NA TRBV5-8 CASSPGNNQPQHF TGTGCCAGCAGCCCAGGGAACAATCAGCCCCAGCATTTT
TRBJ1-2 NA NA TRBV25-1 CASSDYGTLGDYGYTF TGTGCCAGCAGTGATTACGGGACCCTTGGCGACTATGGCTACACCTTC
TRBJ1-5 NA NA TRBV10-3 CATSEGDSNQPQHF TGTGCCACCAGTGAAGGGGACAGCAATCAGCCCCAGCATTTT
TRBJ1-2 NA NA TRBV21-1 CASNKHETDRPIGYTF TGTGCCAGCAATAAACACGAAACTGACAGGCCGATTGGCTACACCTTC